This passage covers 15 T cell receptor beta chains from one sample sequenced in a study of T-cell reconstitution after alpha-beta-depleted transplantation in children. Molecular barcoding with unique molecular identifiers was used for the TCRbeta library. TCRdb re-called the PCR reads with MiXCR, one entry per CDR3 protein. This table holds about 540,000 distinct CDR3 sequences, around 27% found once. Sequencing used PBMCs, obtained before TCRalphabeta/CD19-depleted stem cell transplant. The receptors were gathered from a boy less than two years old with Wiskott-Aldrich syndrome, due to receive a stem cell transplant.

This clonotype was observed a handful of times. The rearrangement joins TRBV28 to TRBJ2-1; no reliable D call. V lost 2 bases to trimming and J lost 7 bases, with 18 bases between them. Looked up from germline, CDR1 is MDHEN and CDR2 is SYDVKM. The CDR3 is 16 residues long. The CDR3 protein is CASSLMAVDRRNEQFF. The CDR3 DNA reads TGTGCCAGCAGTTTAATGGCCGTGGATCGTCGGAATGAGCAGTTCTTC.

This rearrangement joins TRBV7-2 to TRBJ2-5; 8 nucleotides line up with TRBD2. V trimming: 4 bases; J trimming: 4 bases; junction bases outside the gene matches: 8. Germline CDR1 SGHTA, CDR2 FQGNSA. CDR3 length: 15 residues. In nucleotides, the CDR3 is TGTGCCAGCAGCTCCCCAAAAACTAGCGGAGAGACCCAGTACTTC. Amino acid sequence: CASSSPKTSGETQYF.

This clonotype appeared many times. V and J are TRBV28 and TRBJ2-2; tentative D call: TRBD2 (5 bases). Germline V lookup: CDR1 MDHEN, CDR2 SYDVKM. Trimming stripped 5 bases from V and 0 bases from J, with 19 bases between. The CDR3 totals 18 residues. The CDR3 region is CASSPPPFSVANTGELFF. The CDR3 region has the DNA TGTGCCAGCAGTCCCCCCCCCTTTAGCGTCGCGAACACCGGGGAGCTGTTTTTT.

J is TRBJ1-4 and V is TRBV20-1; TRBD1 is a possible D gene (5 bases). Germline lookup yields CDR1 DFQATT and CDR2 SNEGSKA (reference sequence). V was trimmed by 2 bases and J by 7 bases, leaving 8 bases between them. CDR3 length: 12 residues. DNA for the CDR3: TGCAGTGCTAGACAGGGACCTGAAAAACTGTTTTTT. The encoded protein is CSARQGPEKLFF.

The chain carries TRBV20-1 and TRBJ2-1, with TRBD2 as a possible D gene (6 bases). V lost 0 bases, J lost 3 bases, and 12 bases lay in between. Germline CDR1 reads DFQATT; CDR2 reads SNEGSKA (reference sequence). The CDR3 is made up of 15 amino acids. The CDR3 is CSARDPVAVYNEQFF. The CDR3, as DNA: TGCAGTGCTAGAGATCCGGTAGCGGTCTACAATGAGCAGTTCTTC.

CDR3 sequence: CASSLLGTAHYEQYF. The CDR3 region has the DNA TGCGCCAGCAGCTTGCTCGGGACAGCCCACTACGAGCAGTACTTC. V is TRBV5-1 and J is TRBJ2-7; 7 bases map to TRBD1. The CDR3 has 15 amino acids. Trimming took 1 base from V and 3 from J; bases not matched to a gene: 7. CDR1 is SGHRS and CDR2 is YFSETQ in the germline V gene.

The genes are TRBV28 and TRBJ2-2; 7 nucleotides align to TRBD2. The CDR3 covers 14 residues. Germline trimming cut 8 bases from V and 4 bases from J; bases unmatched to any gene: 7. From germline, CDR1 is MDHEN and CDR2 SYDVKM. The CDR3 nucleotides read TGTGCCAGCGAATTCTCTAGCGGCACCGGGGAGCTGTTTTTT. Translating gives CASEFSSGTGELFF.

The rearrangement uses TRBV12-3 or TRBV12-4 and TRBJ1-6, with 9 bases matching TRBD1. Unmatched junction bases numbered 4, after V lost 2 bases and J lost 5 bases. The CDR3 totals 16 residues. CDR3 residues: CASSLRQGGDNSPLHF. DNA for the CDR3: TGTGCCAGCAGTTTAAGACAGGGGGGCGATAATTCACCCCTCCACTTT.

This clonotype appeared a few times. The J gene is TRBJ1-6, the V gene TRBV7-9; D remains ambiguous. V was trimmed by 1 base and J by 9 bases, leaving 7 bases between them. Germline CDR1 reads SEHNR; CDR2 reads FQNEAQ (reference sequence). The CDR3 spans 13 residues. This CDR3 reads CASSLDGGSPLHF. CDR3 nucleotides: TGTGCCAGCAGCTTAGACGGCGGTTCACCCCTCCACTTT.

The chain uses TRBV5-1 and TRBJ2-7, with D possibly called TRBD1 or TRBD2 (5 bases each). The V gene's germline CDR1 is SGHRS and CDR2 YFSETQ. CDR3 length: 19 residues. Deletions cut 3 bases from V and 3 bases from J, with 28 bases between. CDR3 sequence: CASSSNPGPRPAQFYEQYF. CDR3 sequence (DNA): TGCGCCAGCAGCTCGAATCCGGGGCCCCGACCGGCTCAGTTCTACGAGCAGTACTTC.

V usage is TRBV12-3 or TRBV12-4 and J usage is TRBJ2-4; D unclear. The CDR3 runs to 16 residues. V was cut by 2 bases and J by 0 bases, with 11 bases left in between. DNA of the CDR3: TGTGCCAGCAGTTTATTGGGTCCACTAGCCAAAAACATTCAGTACTTC. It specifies CASSLLGPLAKNIQYF.

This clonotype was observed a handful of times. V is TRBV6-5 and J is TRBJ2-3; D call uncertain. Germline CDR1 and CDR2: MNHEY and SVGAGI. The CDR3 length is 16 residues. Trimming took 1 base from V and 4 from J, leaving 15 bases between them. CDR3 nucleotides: TGTGCCAGCAGTTACTTGAGTTCGGCCCGGGCAGATACGCAGTATTTT. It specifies CASSYLSSARADTQYF.

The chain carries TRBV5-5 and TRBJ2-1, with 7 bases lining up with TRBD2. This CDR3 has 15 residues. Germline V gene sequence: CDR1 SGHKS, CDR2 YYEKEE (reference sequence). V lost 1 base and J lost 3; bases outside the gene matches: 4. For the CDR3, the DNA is TGTGCCAGCAGCTTGCGGCGGGAGTTCTACAATGAGCAGTTCTTC. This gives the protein CASSLRREFYNEQFF. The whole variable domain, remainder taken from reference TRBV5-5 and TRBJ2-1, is DAGVTQSPTHLIKTRGQQVTLRCSPISGHKSVSWYQQVLGQGPQFIFQYYEKEERGRGNFPDRFSARQFPNYSSELNVNALLLGDSALYLCASSLRREFYNEQFFGPGTRLTVL.

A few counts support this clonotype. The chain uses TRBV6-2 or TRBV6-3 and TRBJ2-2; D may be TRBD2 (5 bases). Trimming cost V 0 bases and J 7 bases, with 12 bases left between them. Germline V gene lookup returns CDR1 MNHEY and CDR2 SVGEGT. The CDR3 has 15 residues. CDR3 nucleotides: TGTGCCAGCAGTTACTCGATAAGGGAGTTCGGGGAGCTGTTTTTT. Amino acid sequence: CASSYSIREFGELFF.

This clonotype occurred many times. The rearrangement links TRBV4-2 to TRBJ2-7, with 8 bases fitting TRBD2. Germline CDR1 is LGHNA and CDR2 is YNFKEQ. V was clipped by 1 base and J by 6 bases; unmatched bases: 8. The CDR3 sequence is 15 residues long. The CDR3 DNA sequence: TGTGCCAGCAGCCAAGCGGGAGGGCCCTCCCGCGAGCAGTACTTC. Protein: CASSQAGGPSREQYF.